Shown below are 20 T cell receptor beta chains from a single sample sequenced in a study of cytomegalovirus exposure and HLA in healthy donors (dated by TCRdb to about 2017). The library relied on the immunoSEQ multiplex PCR assay. For the multiplex PCR, a mixture combining 60 forward primers for TCR Vbeta segments and 13 reverse primers for TCR Jbeta segments was used. Entries here come from immuneACCESS through TCRdb and include only in-frame sequences with V and J called. Some clones fail to appear in such tables; in the studies checked, an unresolved V gene covers under half of the shortfall, and the cause of the remainder is unknown. Recorded for this sample are roughly 100,000 clones; approximately 80% of them occurred a single time. The top ten hold roughly 8.9% of the sample. Sequencing was carried out using PBMCs. The receptors were gathered from a male donor in good health and CMV-seropositive.

CDR3 bases: TGTGCCAGCAGTGAATCGGGGGGCTACTATGGCTACACCTTC. It is translated as CASSESGGYYGYTF. This chain joins TRBV6-1 and TRBJ1-2; D possibly corresponds to TRBD1 (6 bases). The V gene lost 2 bases and the J gene lost 3 bases, with 10 bases spanning the gap. CDR1 MNHNS and CDR2 SASEGT come from the germline V gene. The CDR3 runs 14 residues.

V is TRBV11-2 and J is TRBJ1-4; D is unclear. Trimming removed 3 bases from V and 0 bases from J, with 2 bases in between. The CDR3 is 13 amino acids. CDR1 SGHAT and CDR2 FQNNGV come from the germline V gene. In DNA form, the CDR3 reads TGTGCCAGCAGCTTTACAACTAATGAAAAACTGTTTTTT. This encodes CASSFTTNEKLFF.

This clone appeared a single time. The V and J genes are TRBV25-1 and TRBJ2-7, with 9 bases matching TRBD1. After removal of 5 bases from V and 6 bases from J, the junction contained 17 bases not matched to a gene. This CDR3 spans 17 amino acids. Germline-derived CDR1 and CDR2 are MGHDK and SYGVNS. CDR3 residues: CASSPPPRGTGLSEQYF. The CDR3 DNA sequence: TGTGCCAGCAGTCCCCCGCCGAGGGGGACAGGGCTTTCCGAGCAGTACTTC.

V and J are TRBV6-1 and TRBJ2-1; maybe TRBD2 (5 bases). CDR3 length: 14 amino acids. Trimming removed 6 bases at V and 8 bases at J, with 17 bases between. Germline assignment: CDR1 MNHNS and CDR2 SASEGT. The CDR3 region is CASSPGSALHEQFF. The DNA of the CDR3 is TGTGCCAGCAGCCCGGGAAGCGCCCTCCATGAGCAGTTCTTC.

V gene TRBV19 combines with J gene TRBJ2-5; TRBD1 aligns across 9 bases. V lost 3 bases to trimming and J lost 1 base; unmatched junction nucleotides: 3. The germline gives CDR1 LNHDA, CDR2 SQIVND (reference sequence). The CDR3 sequence is 15 residues long. The CDR3 loop is CASSMGDRVQETQYF. The DNA of the CDR3 is TGTGCCAGTAGTATGGGGGACAGGGTCCAAGAGACCCAGTACTTC.

On this clone itself: The junction differs from germline at one of its ends, possibly a read error. The V and J genes are TRBV5-4 and TRBJ1-2; D is ambiguous. This CDR3 has 13 amino acids. Germline values: CDR1 SGHNT, CDR2 YYREEE (reference sequence). The CDR3 coding sequence is TGTGCCAGCAGCTTGCCACCTAAATATGGCTACACCTTC. It encodes CASSLPPKYGYTF. Full variable domain (remainder filled in from reference TRBV5-4 and TRBJ1-2): ETGVTQSPTHLIKTRGQQVTLRCSSQSGHNTVSWYQQALGQGPQFIFQYYREEENGRGNFPPRFSGLQFPNYSSELNVNALELDDSALYLCASSLPPKYGYTFGSGTRLTVV.

The chain couples TRBV7-2 to TRBJ1-5; possibly TRBD1 for D (6 bases). The CDR3 runs to 16 residues. Germline V gene sequence: CDR1 SGHTA, CDR2 FQGNSA. The V gene lost 1 base and the J gene lost 6 bases, with 16 bases spanning the gap. CDR3 protein: CASSLGGQGSSQPQHF. The CDR3 coding sequence is TGTGCCAGCAGCTTAGGGGGGCAGGGATCGTCTCAGCCCCAGCATTTT.

This clone has a handful of counts. CDR3 protein: CASSQDIRENTEAFF. The CDR3 coding sequence is TGCGCCAGCAGCCAAGATATCCGGGAGAACACTGAAGCTTTCTTT. J is TRBJ1-1 and V is TRBV4-3; D call uncertain. The CDR3 spans 15 residues. CDR1 LGHNA and CDR2 YSLEER come from the germline V gene. Trimming took off 0 bases at V and 1 base at J, with 9 bases between the two ends.

The chain recombines TRBV27 with TRBJ2-7; 10 bases match TRBD2. Germline V CDR1 and CDR2: MNHEY, SMNVEV (reference sequence). With 0 bases clipped from V and 0 bases from J, the junction kept 2 bases outside the gene matches. The CDR3 totals 16 residues. The CDR3 sequence: CASSLSSGGASYEQYF. The CDR3 DNA is TGTGCCAGCAGTTTATCGAGCGGGGGGGCCTCCTACGAGCAGTACTTC.

The table lists this clone with a count of one. The chain recombines TRBV28 with TRBJ2-7; 8 bases align to TRBD1. V was pared by 7 bases and J by 7 bases, with 15 bases of the junction left unmatched. The CDR3 has 15 residues. Germline assignment: CDR1 MDHEN and CDR2 SYDVKM. CDR3 loop: CASTTPGQGAREQYF. The CDR3 DNA reads TGTGCCAGCACCACCCCCGGGCAGGGGGCGCGGGAGCAGTACTTC.

V usage is TRBV19 and J usage is TRBJ2-2; 9 nucleotides line up with TRBD1. This CDR3 has 14 amino acids. Germline-derived CDR1 and CDR2 are LNHDA and SQIVND (reference sequence). J gave up 7 bases and V 6 bases, and 6 bases lay outside the gene matches. The CDR3 protein is CASRQQGANGELFF. Written as DNA, the CDR3 is TGTGCCAGTAGACAACAGGGGGCGAACGGGGAGCTGTTTTTT.

This clone was detected only once. The chain carries TRBV7-2 and TRBJ1-2; D unclear. There are 14 residues in the CDR3. Trimming took 1 base from V and 4 from J, leaving 10 bases between them. Looked up from germline, CDR1 is SGHTA and CDR2 is FQGNSA. As DNA, the CDR3 is TGTGCCAGCAGCTTAGGGCAGCCGGGCTATGGCTACACCTTC. Its translation is CASSLGQPGYGYTF.

The chain recombines TRBV30 with TRBJ1-1; 9 bases agree with TRBD1. Germline values: CDR1 GTSNPN, CDR2 SVGIG (reference sequence). V was pared by 0 bases and J by 2 bases, with 13 bases of the junction left unmatched. The length of the CDR3 is 18 residues. The CDR3 is CAWSVWGGTGRGNTEAFF. For the CDR3, the DNA is TGTGCCTGGAGTGTATGGGGGGGGACAGGGCGAGGAAACACTGAAGCTTTCTTT.

The table lists this clone with a count of one. This rearrangement joins TRBV6-5 to TRBJ2-1; perhaps TRBD2 as D (5 bases). V lost 6 bases, J lost 8 bases, and 17 bases lay in between. CDR1 and CDR2 (germline): MNHEY, SVGAGI. The CDR3 length is 14 residues. The chain's CDR3 is CASSPGFDGDEQFF. DNA of the CDR3: TGTGCCAGCAGCCCTGGATTTGACGGGGATGAGCAGTTCTTC.

This clone came up a few times. The rearrangement links TRBV4-2 to TRBJ2-1, with 8 positions matching TRBD2. The V gene end was trimmed by 2 bases and the J gene end by 6 bases; junction bases not matched to a gene: 6. The germline CDR1 and CDR2 sequences are LGHNA and YNFKEQ. CDR3 size: 15 residues. The CDR3 sequence: CASSQRGLGGNEQFF. DNA of the CDR3: TGTGCCAGCAGCCAAAGGGGACTAGGCGGCAATGAGCAGTTCTTC.

The J gene is TRBJ1-6, the V gene TRBV4-3; TRBD1 is a possible D gene (5 bases). The germline CDR1 and CDR2 sequences are LGHNA and YSLEER. V lost 6 bases and J 7 bases, leaving 10 bases between the germline ends. This CDR3 comprises 13 residues. The CDR3 DNA is TGCGCCAGCAGGCGGACAATCAATTCACCCCTCCACTTT. It specifies CASRRTINSPLHF.

The chain uses TRBV4-1 and TRBJ2-7; 9 bases match TRBD2. In germline, CDR1 is MGHRA, CDR2 YSYEKL. The CDR3 loop spans 17 amino acids. With 1 base clipped from V and 4 bases from J, the junction kept 11 bases outside the gene matches. The CDR3 is CASSQAASGIRRYEQYF. The CDR3 nucleotides read TGCGCCAGCAGCCAAGCGGCTAGCGGGATTAGAAGGTACGAGCAGTACTTC.

This rearrangement joins TRBV6-6 to TRBJ2-5; D gene uncertain. Germline V CDR1 and CDR2: MNHNY, SVGAGI (reference sequence). V lost 5 bases and J 1 base, leaving 11 bases between the germline ends. The CDR3 runs 14 residues. The CDR3 reads CASSPARVQETQYF. Here the CDR3 DNA reads TGTGCCAGCAGTCCCGCTCGAGTCCAAGAGACCCAGTACTTC.

This clone has more than one count but fewer than ten. The genes are TRBV19 and TRBJ1-1; D might be TRBD1 (5 bases). The ends were cut back, 4 bases at V and 10 bases at J, with 16 bases in the middle. This CDR3 region has 13 residues. In germline, CDR1 is LNHDA, CDR2 SQIVND (reference sequence). CDR3 sequence reads: CASSRPGGGLAFF. CDR3 coding DNA: TGTGCCAGTAGTAGACCGGGGGGGGGATTAGCTTTCTTT.

In DNA form, the CDR3 reads TGCGCCAGCAGCTTGGGGGGACTAGCGGGAGACGGGAATGAGCAGTTCTTC. It is translated as CASSLGGLAGDGNEQFF. The V call is TRBV5-1, the J call TRBJ2-1; 14 bases map to TRBD2. With V trimmed by 0 bases and J by 7 bases, 6 bases remained unmatched. In germline, CDR1 is SGHRS, CDR2 YFSETQ. There are 17 residues in the CDR3. Together with reference TRBV5-1 and TRBJ2-1, the CDR3 gives the full variable domain: KAGVTQTPRYLIKTRGQQVTLSCSPISGHRSVSWYQQTPGQGLQFLFEYFSETQRNKGNFPGRFSGRQFSNSRSEMNVSTLELGDSALYLCASSLGGLAGDGNEQFFGPGTRLTVL.